These 15 T cell receptor beta chains were all obtained from the same sample, sequenced in a study of T cell responses to AZD1222 COVID-19 vaccine. The protocol was immunoSEQ multiplex PCR, while the TCRdb copy is restricted to in-frame clones and leaves out a portion. In the table there are around 100,000 clones, just under 95% of which are singletons. Here the sequenced sample was peripheral blood, taken on day 0 of AZD1222 vaccination. These receptors came from an adult in good health.

This chain joins TRBV6-5 and TRBJ1-1, with D unresolved. Trimming pared 7 bases from V and 4 bases from J, leaving 13 bases between. The CDR3 has 13 amino acids. In germline, CDR1 is MNHEY, CDR2 SVGAGI. The CDR3 coding sequence is TGTGCCAGCACCCTCGTAGGTGGCACTGAAGCTTTCTTT. This encodes CASTLVGGTEAFF.

This sequence joins TRBV20-1 and TRBJ2-1; D gene unclear. Germline assignment: CDR1 DFQATT and CDR2 SNEGSKA (reference sequence). The CDR3 sequence is 14 residues long. The V end lost 3 bases, the J end lost 3 bases, and 12 bases lay between the germline ends. Written as DNA, the CDR3 is TGCAGTGCTAGTGACTCCCCGATCTACAATGAGCAGTTCTTC. Residues: CSASDSPIYNEQFF.

V is TRBV28 and J is TRBJ2-7; 8 bases fit TRBD1. Germline V gene sequence: CDR1 MDHEN, CDR2 SYDVKM. The V and J ends lost 8 bases and 3 bases, in that order; junction bases with no gene match: 6. This CDR3 comprises 13 residues. The CDR3 here is CASRWTGSYEQYF. In DNA, the CDR3 is TGTGCCAGCCGATGGACAGGGAGCTACGAGCAGTACTTC.

The chain uses TRBV5-6 and TRBJ2-5, with TRBD2 identical over 11 bases. In germline, CDR1 is SGHDT, CDR2 YYEEEE. The CDR3 is made up of 16 amino acids. Trimming at V came to 3 bases and at J to 4 bases, leaving 8 bases not matched to a gene. The CDR3 is CASSSLAGGLGETQYF. CDR3 bases: TGTGCCAGCAGCTCTTTAGCGGGAGGGCTGGGAGAGACCCAGTACTTC.

The chain carries TRBV6-5 and TRBJ2-7; 8 bases align to TRBD1. This CDR3 contains 16 residues. In germline, CDR1 is MNHEY, CDR2 SVGAGI. Trimming cost V 2 bases and J 5 bases; bases outside gene matches: 11. In nucleotides, the CDR3 is TGTGCCAGCAGTTACGCCGACAGGGGAGGAGGCAACGAGCAGTACTTC. This encodes CASSYADRGGGNEQYF.

J is TRBJ1-2 and V is TRBV13; no clear D. V lost 0 bases and J 4 bases, leaving 15 bases between the germline ends. The V gene's germline CDR1 is PRHDT and CDR2 FYEKMQ (reference sequence). This CDR3 is built from 16 residues. The CDR3 is CASSLGTEARSYGYTF. For the CDR3, the DNA is TGTGCCAGCAGCTTAGGGACGGAAGCGAGGAGCTATGGCTACACCTTC.

This clone was seen only once. The rearrangement uses TRBV9 and TRBJ1-1; no definite D call. Germline-derived CDR1 and CDR2 are SGDLS and YYNGEE. This CDR3 has 13 amino acids. V was pared by 1 base and J by 1 base, with 5 bases between. The DNA of the CDR3 is TGTGCCAGCAGCGTAACTGGGAACACTGAAGCTTTCTTT. It codes for CASSVTGNTEAFF.

The chain has TRBV5-1 and TRBJ2-1; tentative D call: TRBD2 (5 bases). The V gene's germline CDR1 is SGHRS and CDR2 YFSETQ. This CDR3 comprises 18 residues. Trimming took 1 base from V and 0 from J, leaving 17 bases between them. The CDR3 sequence: CASSLSAGGGYSYNEQFF. The CDR3 nucleotides read TGCGCCAGCAGCTTGTCCGCGGGCGGTGGGTACTCCTACAATGAGCAGTTCTTC.

This clone was seen once. The V gene is TRBV9, the J gene TRBJ1-5; D unresolved. Germline loops: CDR1 SGDLS, CDR2 YYNGEE. V was cut by 2 bases and J by 2 bases, with 8 bases left in between. The CDR3 runs 14 residues. As DNA, the CDR3 is TGTGCCAGCAGCGTCGACATTGGCAATCAGCCCCAGCATTTT. Protein sequence: CASSVDIGNQPQHF.

The chain uses TRBV18 and TRBJ2-1; D perhaps matches TRBD2 (6 bases). Germline loops: CDR1 KGHSH, CDR2 LQKENI. The CDR3 totals 16 residues. The germline V and J ends were trimmed by 3 bases and 2 bases, with 14 bases remaining between them. CDR3 sequence reads: CASSPRDGEAYNEQFF. Here the CDR3 DNA reads TGTGCCAGCTCACCGCGGGACGGAGAGGCCTACAATGAGCAGTTCTTC.

The rearrangement links TRBV11-2 to TRBJ1-4, with D hard to call. The CDR3 contains 15 residues. V was cut by 5 bases and J by 7 bases, with 17 bases left in between. Per the germline V gene, CDR1 is SGHAT and CDR2 is FQNNGV. The CDR3 sequence is CASSPSTLSVEKLFF. The CDR3 coding sequence is TGTGCCAGCAGCCCGAGTACGCTATCCGTTGAAAAACTGTTTTTT.

The chain employs TRBV28 and TRBJ1-2, with TRBD1 as a possible D gene (6 bases). The CDR3 spans 15 residues. V was pared by 6 bases and J by 4 bases, with 18 bases between. Germline V gives CDR1 MDHEN, CDR2 SYDVKM. CDR3 region: CASSTGGGGGYGYTF. The DNA for the CDR3 is TGTGCCAGCAGCACAGGAGGGGGGGGCGGCTATGGCTACACCTTC.

The CDR3 protein is CASSLSGGGNYGYTF. The CDR3 DNA sequence: TGTGCCAGCAGTTTGAGTGGCGGCGGGAACTATGGCTACACCTTC. This chain links TRBV6-5 with TRBJ1-2, with D unclear. V was clipped by 4 bases and J by 2 bases, with 14 bases between them. This CDR3 region has 15 residues. Germline V gene data show CDR1 as MNHEY and CDR2 as SVGAGI.

The V call is TRBV27, the J call TRBJ1-3; D gene uncertain. Trimming removed 2 bases from V and 1 base from J, with 6 bases in between. The CDR3 totals 14 residues. The germline gives CDR1 MNHEY, CDR2 SMNVEV (reference sequence). The CDR3 region has the DNA TGTGCCAGCAGTTTAGGGATATCTGGAAACACCATATATTTT. As protein: CASSLGISGNTIYF.

The V gene is TRBV7-9, the J gene TRBJ2-5, with TRBD2 as a possible D gene (6 bases). The CDR3 has 15 residues. Trimming took 4 bases from V and 6 from J, leaving 18 bases between them. The germline gives CDR1 SEHNR, CDR2 FQNEAQ (reference sequence). Written as DNA, the CDR3 is TGTGCCAGCAGCTCGGTGGAGCTAGCGAGGCAGACCCAGTACTTC. This gives the protein CASSSVELARQTQYF.